These 3 T cell receptor beta chains originate from one sample sequenced in a study of blood T cells in healthy people across ages. A second PCR of 7 to 11 cycles used a sample-barcoded 5' primer and a J-beta primer mix. TCRdb re-called the 5' RACE reads through MiXCR, storing one row per CDR3 protein. The data contain about 1.1 million distinct CDR3 sequences, approximately 38% of them singletons. Sequencing was performed on blood. The receptors originated from a young man in good health.

This clonotype was counted a few times. The gene calls are TRBV4-2 and TRBJ2-6; D not certain. V was cut by 3 bases and J by 0 bases, with 9 bases left in between. Germline CDR1 and CDR2: LGHNA and YNFKEQ. This CDR3 spans 16 amino acids. The CDR3 region has the DNA TGTGCCAGCAGCCAGGTCAGAATCTCTGGGGCCAACGTCCTGACTTTC. This gives the protein CASSQVRISGANVLTF.

This chain links TRBV6-6 with TRBJ1-1; TRBD1 agrees at 8 bases. Losses at the gene ends were 0 bases for V and 3 bases for J; bases not matched to a gene: 3. Germline V lookup: CDR1 MNHNY, CDR2 SVGAGI (reference sequence). The CDR3 runs to 15 residues. The CDR3, as DNA: TGTGCCAGCAGTTACTCGACAGGGGCGGACACTGAAGCTTTCTTT. It is translated as CASSYSTGADTEAFF.

The genes are TRBV7-9 and TRBJ1-1; D uncertain. CDR3 length: 15 residues. V was clipped by 5 bases and J by 2 bases, with 15 bases between them. The germline gives CDR1 SEHNR, CDR2 FQNEAQ (reference sequence). The CDR3 nucleotides read TGTGCCAGCAGCCCCGACCGGACGGGAAACACTGAAGCTTTCTTT. It yields the protein CASSPDRTGNTEAFF.